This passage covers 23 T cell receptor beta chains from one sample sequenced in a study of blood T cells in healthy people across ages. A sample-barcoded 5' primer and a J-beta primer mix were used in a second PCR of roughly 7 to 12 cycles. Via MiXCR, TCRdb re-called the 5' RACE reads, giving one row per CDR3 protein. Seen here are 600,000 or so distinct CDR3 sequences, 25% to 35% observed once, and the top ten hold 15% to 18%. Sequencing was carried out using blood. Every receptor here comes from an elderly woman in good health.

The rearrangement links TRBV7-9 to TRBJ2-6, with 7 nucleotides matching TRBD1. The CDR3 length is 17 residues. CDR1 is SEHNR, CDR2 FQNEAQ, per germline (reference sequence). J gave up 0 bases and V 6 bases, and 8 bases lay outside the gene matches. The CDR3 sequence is CASSNYRGNSGANVLTF. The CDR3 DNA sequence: TGTGCCAGCAGTAATTACAGGGGAAACTCTGGGGCCAACGTCCTGACTTTC.

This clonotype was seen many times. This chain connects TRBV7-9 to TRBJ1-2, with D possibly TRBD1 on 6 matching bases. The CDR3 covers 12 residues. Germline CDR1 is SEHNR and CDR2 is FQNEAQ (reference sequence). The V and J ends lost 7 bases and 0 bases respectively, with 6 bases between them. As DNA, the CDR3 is TGTGCCAGCAACAGGGCTAACTATGGCTACACCTTC. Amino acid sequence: CASNRANYGYTF. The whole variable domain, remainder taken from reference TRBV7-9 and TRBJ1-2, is DTGVSQNPRHKITKRGQNVTFRCDPISEHNRLYWYRQTLGQGPEFLTYFQNEAQLEKSRLLSDRFSAERPKGSFSTLEIQRTEQGDSAMYLCASNRANYGYTFGSGTRLTVV.

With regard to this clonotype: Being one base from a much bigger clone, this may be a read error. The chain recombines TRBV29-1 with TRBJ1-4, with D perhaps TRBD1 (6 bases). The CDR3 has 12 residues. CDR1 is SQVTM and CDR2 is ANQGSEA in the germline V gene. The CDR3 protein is CSFLSGDEKPFF. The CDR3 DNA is TGCAGCTTCTTATCAGGGGACGAAAAACCGTTTTTT. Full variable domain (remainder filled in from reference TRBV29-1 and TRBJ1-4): SAVISQKPSRDICQRGTSLTIQCQVDSQVTMMFWYRQQPGQSLTLIATANQGSEATYESGFVIDKFPISRPNLTFSTLTVSNMSPEDSSIYLCSFLSGDEKPFFGSGTQLSVL.

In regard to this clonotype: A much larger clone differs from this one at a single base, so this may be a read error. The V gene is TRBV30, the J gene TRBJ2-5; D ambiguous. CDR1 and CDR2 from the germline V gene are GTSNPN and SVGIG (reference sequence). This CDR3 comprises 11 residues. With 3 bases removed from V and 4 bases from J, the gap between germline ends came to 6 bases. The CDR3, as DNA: TGTGCCTGGAGGGTACGAGAGACCCAGTACTTC. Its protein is CAWRVRETQYF.

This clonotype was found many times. CDR3 loop: CASRVNRGEAYGYTF. The CDR3 nucleotides are TGTGCCAGCAGGGTAAACAGGGGAGAGGCCTATGGCTACACCTTC. V is TRBV2 and J is TRBJ1-2; 7 bases match TRBD1. Germline V gene sequence: CDR1 SNHLY, CDR2 FYNNEI. The CDR3 length is 15 residues. V dropped 6 bases and J dropped 4; count of bases not matched to a gene: 11.

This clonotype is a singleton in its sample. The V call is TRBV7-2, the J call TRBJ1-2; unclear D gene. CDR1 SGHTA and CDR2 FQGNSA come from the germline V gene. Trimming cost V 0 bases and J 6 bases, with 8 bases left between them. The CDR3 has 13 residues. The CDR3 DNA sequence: TGTGCCAGCAGCTTAGCGCGGCAGGATGGCTACACCTTC. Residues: CASSLARQDGYTF.

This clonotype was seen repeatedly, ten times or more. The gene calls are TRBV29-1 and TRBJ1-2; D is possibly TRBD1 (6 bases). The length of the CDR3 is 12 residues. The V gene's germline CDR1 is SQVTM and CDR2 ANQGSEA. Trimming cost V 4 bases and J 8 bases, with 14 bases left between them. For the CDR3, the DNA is TGCAGCGTTGTGTGGGGGGCTTCGGGCTACACCTTC. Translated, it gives CSVVWGASGYTF.

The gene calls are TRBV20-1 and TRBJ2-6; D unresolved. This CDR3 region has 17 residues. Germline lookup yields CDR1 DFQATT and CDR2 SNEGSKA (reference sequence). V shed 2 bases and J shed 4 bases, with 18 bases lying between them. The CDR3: CSARRYTYLRGANVLTF. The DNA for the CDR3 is TGCAGTGCTAGACGATATACCTACCTCCGCGGGGCCAACGTCCTGACTTTC.

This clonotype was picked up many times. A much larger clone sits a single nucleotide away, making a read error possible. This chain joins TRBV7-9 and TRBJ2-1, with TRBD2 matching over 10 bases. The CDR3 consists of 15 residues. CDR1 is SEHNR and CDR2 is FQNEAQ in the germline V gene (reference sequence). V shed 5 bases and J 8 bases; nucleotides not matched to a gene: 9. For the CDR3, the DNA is TGTGCCAGCAGCCTGTCAGCGGGGGGGCTGGATGAGCAGTTCTTC. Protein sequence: CASSLSAGGLDEQFF.

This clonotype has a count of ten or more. The CDR3 sequence is CSARDFSVGTTNTEAFF. CDR3 DNA sequence: TGCAGTGCTAGAGATTTTTCCGTCGGGACAACCAACACTGAAGCTTTCTTT. The chain has TRBV20-1 and TRBJ1-1, with a possible D match to TRBD1 (6 bases). The CDR3 is 17 amino acids. Germline V lookup: CDR1 DFQATT, CDR2 SNEGSKA (reference sequence). V shed 0 bases and J shed 2 bases, with 19 bases lying between them.

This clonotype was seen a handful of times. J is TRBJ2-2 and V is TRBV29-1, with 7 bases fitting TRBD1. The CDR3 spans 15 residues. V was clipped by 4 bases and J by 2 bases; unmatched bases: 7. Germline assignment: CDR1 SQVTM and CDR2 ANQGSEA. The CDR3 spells CSVATTGANTGELFF. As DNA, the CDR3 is TGCAGCGTTGCTACAACAGGGGCCAACACCGGGGAGCTGTTTTTT.

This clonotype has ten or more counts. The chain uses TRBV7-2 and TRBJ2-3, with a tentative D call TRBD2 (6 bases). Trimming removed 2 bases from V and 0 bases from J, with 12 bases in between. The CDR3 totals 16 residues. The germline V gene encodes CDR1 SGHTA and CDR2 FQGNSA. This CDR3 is CASSLFAGTSTDTQYF. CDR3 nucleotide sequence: TGTGCCAGCAGCTTATTTGCAGGGACTAGCACAGATACGCAGTATTTT.

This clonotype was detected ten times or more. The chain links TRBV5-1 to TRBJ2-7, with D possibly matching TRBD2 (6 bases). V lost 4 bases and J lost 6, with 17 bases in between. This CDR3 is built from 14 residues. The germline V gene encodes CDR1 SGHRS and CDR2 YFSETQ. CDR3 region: CASSLGTGTFEQYF. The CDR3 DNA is TGCGCCAGCAGCCTGGGGACGGGGACTTTCGAGCAGTACTTC.

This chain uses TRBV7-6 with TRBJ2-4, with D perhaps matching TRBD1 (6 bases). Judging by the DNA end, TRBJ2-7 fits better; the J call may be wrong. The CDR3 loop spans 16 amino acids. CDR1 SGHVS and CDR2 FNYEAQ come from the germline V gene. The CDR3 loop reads CASSRSPGPGAYEQYF. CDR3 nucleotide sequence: TGTGCCAGCAGCCGCTCCCCGGGACCAGGGGCCTACGAGCAGTACTTC.

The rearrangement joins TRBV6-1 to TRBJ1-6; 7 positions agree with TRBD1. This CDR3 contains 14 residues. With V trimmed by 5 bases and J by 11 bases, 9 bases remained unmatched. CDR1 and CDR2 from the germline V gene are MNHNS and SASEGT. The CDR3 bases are TGTGCCAGCAGTCCGACAGGGAAGTCTGCACCCCTCCACTTT. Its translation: CASSPTGKSAPLHF.

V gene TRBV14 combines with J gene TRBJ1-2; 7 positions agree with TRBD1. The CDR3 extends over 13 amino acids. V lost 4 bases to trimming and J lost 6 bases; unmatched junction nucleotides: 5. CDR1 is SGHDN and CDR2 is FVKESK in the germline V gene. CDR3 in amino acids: CASSPRGRDGYTF. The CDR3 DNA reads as TGTGCCAGCAGCCCAAGGGGGCGCGATGGCTACACCTTC.

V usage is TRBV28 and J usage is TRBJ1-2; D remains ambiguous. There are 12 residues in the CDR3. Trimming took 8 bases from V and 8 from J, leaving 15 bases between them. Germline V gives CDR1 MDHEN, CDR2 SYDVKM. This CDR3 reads CASAPGPGGYTF. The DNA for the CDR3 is TGTGCCAGCGCCCCCGGGCCCGGGGGCTACACCTTC.

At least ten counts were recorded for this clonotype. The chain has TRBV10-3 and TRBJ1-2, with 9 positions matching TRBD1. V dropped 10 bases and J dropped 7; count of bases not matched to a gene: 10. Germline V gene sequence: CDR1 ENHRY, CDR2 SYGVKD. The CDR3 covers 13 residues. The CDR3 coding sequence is TGTGCCACGGCCCCGGGACAGGGCTCTGGCTACACCTTC. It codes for CATAPGQGSGYTF.

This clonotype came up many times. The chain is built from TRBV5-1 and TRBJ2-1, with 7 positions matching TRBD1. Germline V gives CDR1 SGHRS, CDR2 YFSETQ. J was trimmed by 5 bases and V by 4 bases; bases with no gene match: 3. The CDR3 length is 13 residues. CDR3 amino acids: CASSEGQNNEQFF. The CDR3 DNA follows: TGCGCCAGCAGCGAGGGACAGAACAATGAGCAGTTCTTC.

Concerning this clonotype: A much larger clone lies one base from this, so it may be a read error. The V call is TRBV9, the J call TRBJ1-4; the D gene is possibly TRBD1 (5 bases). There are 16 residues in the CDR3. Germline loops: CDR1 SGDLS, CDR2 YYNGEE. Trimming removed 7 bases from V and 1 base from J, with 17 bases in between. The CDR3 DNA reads TGTGCCAGCGGCATCCCCCGGGACGGAACTAATGAAAAACTGTTTTTT. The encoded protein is CASGIPRDGTNEKLFF.

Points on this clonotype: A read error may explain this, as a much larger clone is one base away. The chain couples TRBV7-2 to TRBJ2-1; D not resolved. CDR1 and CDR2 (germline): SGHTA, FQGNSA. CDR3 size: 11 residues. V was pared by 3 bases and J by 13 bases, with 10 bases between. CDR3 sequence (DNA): TGTGCCAGCAGCTTGGAGTTGACCCAGTTCTTC. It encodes CASSLELTQFF.

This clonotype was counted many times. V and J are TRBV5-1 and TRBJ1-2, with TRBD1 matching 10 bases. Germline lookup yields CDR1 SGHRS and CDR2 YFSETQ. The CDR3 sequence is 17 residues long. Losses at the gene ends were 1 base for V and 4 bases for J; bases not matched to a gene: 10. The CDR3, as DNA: TGCGCCAGCAGCTTGCCCGACCGGGGGACAGGGGTCTATGGCTACACCTTC. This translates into CASSLPDRGTGVYGYTF.

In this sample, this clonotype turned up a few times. As DNA, the CDR3 is TGTGCCTGGAGTCCACCGCCCCCCGGGACTAGGGATCAGCCCCAGCATTTT. It specifies CAWSPPPPGTRDQPQHF. This chain links TRBV30 with TRBJ1-5, with D perhaps TRBD1 (5 bases). CDR3 size: 17 residues. V was clipped by 2 bases and J by 5 bases, with 22 bases between them. Germline lookup yields CDR1 GTSNPN and CDR2 SVGIG (reference sequence).